This TCR beta chain was sequenced during a study of immune heterogeneity within non-small cell lung tumors (dated by TCRdb to the late 2010s). The study in broad terms: Histology comprised a handful of squamous cell carcinomas, roughly ten non-squamous carcinomas and 1 tumor not otherwise specified. Binding of neoantigens to the HLA alleles of each patient was predicted with netMHCpan-3.0 for mutant peptides of 8 to 11 amino acids. TCR repertoires were analyzed from some 60 tumor loci of approximately 15 patients, whereas transcriptome data were available for only 40 or so loci from more than ten patients. To look at intratumoral immune heterogeneity, the study ran whole-exome sequencing, RNA-seq and TCR beta repertoire sequencing on several spatially distinct regions taken from every NSCLC tumor. Paper-wide results and their limitations: A statistically significant but moderate positive correlation (R roughly 0.33) was observed between local T-cell repertoire clonality and local tumor mutational burden. Within a patient, the same dominant CDR3B clonotypes appeared at multiple loci, but different tumor locations also contained unique high-frequency clones. For the most part, high-frequency TCR beta clonotypes differed from one individual patient to another.

V lost 5 bases and J lost 5 bases, and the count of bases not matched to a germline gene is 5. CDR3 length: 14 amino acids, cysteine to phenylalanine. The sequence is cut down to CDR3 DNA, 42 bases in frame from base 1. Genomic DNA extracted from bulk tumor tissue served as TCR template, with 600 to 700 ng gDNA amplified per sample. Multiple biopsies per primary tumor were taken during surgery, spaced as far apart as possible within the tumor mass. The study cohort was described as untreated, and patients were newly diagnosed NSCLC cases undergoing curative surgery. The donors were under 17 patients with newly diagnosed non-small cell lung cancer who were having surgery with curative intent. The resected tumor masses were reviewed by two independent pathologists. Only DNA and RNA samples of high quality went on to sequencing. This clonotype came up many times. Its antigen is not yet known. Base-call qualities are not available, and no considerably larger clone is one nucleotide away.

The TCR beta CDR3 region was amplified with a multiplex PCR system whose first round ran for approximately 10 cycles using 32 V-gene forward primers and 13 J-gene reverse primers. The first PCR round was done with a QIAGEN Multiplex PCR Kit, and the primer sequences were filed in Chinese patent CN105087789A. A second PCR round added Illumina universal primers using the Phusion High-Fidelity PCR Kit. Paired-end sequencing of TCR libraries was carried out on the Illumina HiSeq X Ten platform at a read length of 151 bp. In the original analysis: Reads lacking multiplex PCR primers were removed with Cutadapt, read pairs were merged with PEAR, and CDR3 regions were called with MiXCR default settings. Shannon entropy measured repertoire diversity, while clonality was calculated as one minus the Shannon entropy divided by the ln of the count of productive unique sequences. Dominant or high-frequency T-cell clones were defined as clonotypes at frequencies of at least 0.5%. Through fastp at Q25 and MiXCR, TCRdb rebuilt clones from the public reads, retaining in-frame beta chains. Each entry is one CDR3 protein sequence, shown with its most common DNA and genes. These V and J calls are TCRdb output, not the study's own analysis. A total of more than 10,000 distinct CDR3 sequences appear in this sample, under 30% of them only once. Of the sample, around 15% falls within the top ten clones.

The chain employs TRBV12-3 or TRBV12-4 and TRBJ2-2; the junction holds 7 bases that match TRBD2. The specimen sequenced was lung tumor tissue. This TCR was sampled from a middle-aged man with non-small cell lung cancer. The CDR3 protein sequence reads: CASSPGRETGELFF. The nucleotide sequence is given as TGTGCCAGCAGTCCAGGGAGGGAAACCGGGGAGCTGTTTTTT.